This TCR beta chain derives from a study of blood T cells in healthy people across ages. Notes on this clonotype: The antigen is unknown.

Through a sample-barcoded 5' primer and a J-beta primer mix, a second PCR was run for roughly 7 to 11 cycles. Tagging of each cDNA molecule was performed by a template-switch adaptor with 12 random nucleotides. Using its own MiXCR run on the 5' RACE reads, TCRdb lists one record per CDR3 protein. The sample includes about 1.4 million distinct CDR3 sequences, 59% of them seen just once. Healthy Caucasian individuals from Russia aged about 6 to 95 served as donors. Findings of the study overall: Diversity was higher, and naive CD4+ cells more numerous, in long-lived donors than in aged donors. CMV infection status of these donors was not known.

The material sequenced was blood. The receptor comes from a man between 18 and 35 years old in good health.

The chain's CDR3 is CASSLARGLAPYNEQYF. Written as DNA, the CDR3 is TGTGCCAGCAGCTTAGCGCGGGGACTAGCCCCCTACAATGAGCAGTACTTC. The chain recombines TRBV7-2 with TRBJ2-1, with 9 bases identical to TRBD2. The DNA end lines up better with TRBJ2-7; the J call may be wrong. Germline CDR1 SGHTA, CDR2 FQGNSA. This CDR3 region has 17 residues.